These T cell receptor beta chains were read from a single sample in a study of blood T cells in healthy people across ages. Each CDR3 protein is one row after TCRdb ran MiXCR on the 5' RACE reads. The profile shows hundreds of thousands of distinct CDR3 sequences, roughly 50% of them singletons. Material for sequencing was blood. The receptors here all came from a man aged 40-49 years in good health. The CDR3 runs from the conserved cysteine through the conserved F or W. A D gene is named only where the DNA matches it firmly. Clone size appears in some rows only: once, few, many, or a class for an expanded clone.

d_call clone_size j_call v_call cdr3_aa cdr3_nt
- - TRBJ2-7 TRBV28 CASRGPGTSRVGSSYEQYF TGTGCCAGCCGCGGACCCGGGACCAGTCGAGTTGGGAGCTCCTACGAGCAGTACTTC
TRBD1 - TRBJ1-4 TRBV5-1 CASSHGQGGDEKLFF TGCGCCAGCAGTCACGGACAGGGAGGAGATGAAAAACTGTTTTTT
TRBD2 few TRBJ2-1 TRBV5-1 CASSLGLAGINEQFF TGCGCCAGCAGCCTTGGACTAGCGGGTATCAATGAGCAGTTCTTC
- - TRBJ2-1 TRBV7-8 CASSFSGVEQFF TGTGCCAGCAGCTTTAGCGGAGTAGAGCAGTTCTTC
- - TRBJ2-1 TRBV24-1 CATRGTGNEQFF TGTGCCACCAGGGGTACAGGGAATGAGCAGTTCTTC
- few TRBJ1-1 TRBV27 CASSLMMNTEAFF TGTGCCAGCAGTTTAATGATGAACACTGAAGCTTTCTTT
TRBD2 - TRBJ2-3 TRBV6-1 CASRPSGSGDTQYF TGTGCCAGCAGACCTAGCGGCTCGGGGGATACGCAGTATTTT
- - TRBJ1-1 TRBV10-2 CASSPQDRSDTEAFF TGCGCCAGCAGCCCCCAAGACAGGTCTGACACTGAAGCTTTCTTT
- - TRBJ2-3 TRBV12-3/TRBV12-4 CASSFNRVGTDTQYF TGTGCCAGCAGTTTCAACAGGGTTGGAACAGATACGCAGTATTTT
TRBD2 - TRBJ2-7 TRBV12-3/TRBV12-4 CASSWGGSRNEQYF TGTGCCAGCAGTTGGGGCGGGAGTAGAAACGAGCAGTACTTC
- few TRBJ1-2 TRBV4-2 CASSQEGGRGAPYGYTF TGTGCCAGCAGCCAAGAGGGGGGTAGAGGCGCACCCTATGGCTACACCTTC
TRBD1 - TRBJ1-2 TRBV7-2 CASSLSVRQGYGYTF TGTGCCAGCAGCTTATCCGTACGACAGGGCTATGGCTACACCTTC
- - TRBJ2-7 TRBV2 CASSEYAGGSYEQYF TGTGCCAGCAGTGAATATGCGGGCGGCTCCTACGAGCAGTACTTC
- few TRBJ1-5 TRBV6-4 CASRGQSRPSQPQHF TGTGCCAGCAGAGGACAGTCAAGGCCGAGTCAGCCCCAGCATTTT
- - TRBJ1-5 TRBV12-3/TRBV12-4 CASSSDNQPQHF TGTGCCAGCAGTTCCGACAATCAGCCCCAGCATTTT
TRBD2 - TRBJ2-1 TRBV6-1 CASSGVYGRAQFF TGTGCCAGCAGTGGGGTCTACGGGAGGGCGCAGTTCTTC
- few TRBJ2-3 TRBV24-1 CATSDLGFPDTQYF TGTGCCACCAGTGATTTGGGCTTCCCAGATACGCAGTATTTT
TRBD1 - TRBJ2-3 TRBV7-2 CASRVTGADTQYF TGTGCTAGCAGAGTTACAGGGGCAGATACGCAGTATTTT
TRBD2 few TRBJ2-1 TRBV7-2 CASSLSLAANNEQFF TGTGCCAGCAGCTTAAGCCTAGCGGCTAACAATGAGCAGTTCTTC
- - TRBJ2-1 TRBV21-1 CASSKIWGSIESLSLNNEQFF TGTGCCAGCAGCAAAATATGGGGGAGTATAGAGTCATTGTCGCTTAACAATGAGCAGTTCTTC
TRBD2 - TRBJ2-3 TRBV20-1 CSATPGGGTDTQYF TGCAGTGCTACGCCCGGGGGGGGCACAGATACGCAGTATTTT
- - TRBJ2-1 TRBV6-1 CASSGTYLSYNEQFF TGTGCCAGCTCCGGGACTTACCTCTCCTACAATGAGCAGTTCTTC
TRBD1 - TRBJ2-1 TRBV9 CASSVTGTGNNEQFF TGTGCCAGCAGCGTAACCGGGACAGGTAATAATGAGCAGTTCTTC
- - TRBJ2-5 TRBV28 CASSLSGAGGKTQYF TGTGCCAGCAGTTTATCCGGGGCCGGTGGAAAGACCCAGTACTTC
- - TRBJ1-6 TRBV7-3 CASSLAGPRKESPLHF TGTGCCAGCAGCTTAGCGGGGCCGCGGAAAGAGTCACCCCTCCACTTT
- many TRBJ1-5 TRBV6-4 CASSPGQSSQPQHF TGTGCCAGCAGCCCCGGACAGTCAAGTCAGCCCCAGCATTTT
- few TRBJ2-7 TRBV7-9 CASSFELGQQYEQYF TGTGCCAGCAGCTTCGAACTAGGACAGCAATACGAGCAGTACTTC
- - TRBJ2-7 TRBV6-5 CASSYTGGGSYEQYF TGTGCCAGCAGTTACACCGGGGGCGGCTCCTACGAGCAGTACTTC
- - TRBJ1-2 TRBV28 CASTNKGIVDGYTF TGTGCCAGCACCAACAAAGGGATAGTCGACGGCTACACCTTC